Shown below are 4 T cell receptor beta chains from a single sample sequenced in a study of OX40 agonist ivuxolimab in advanced cancers. Only in-frame clones appear in the TCRdb table, and some are missing; sequencing was by immunoSEQ multiplex PCR. The sample shows roughly 56,000 clones, 86% of them seen only once. The source material was CD4+ or CD8+ T cells sorted from blood, sampled in a trial of the OX40 agonist ivuxolimab. These receptors all come from an adult with an advanced solid tumor such as melanoma, head and neck, liver or kidney cancer.

This chain connects TRBV6-5 to TRBJ2-7; possibly TRBD2 for D (6 bases). The CDR3 is 14 amino acids. V lost 2 bases and J lost 3, with 11 bases in between. CDR1 and CDR2 from the germline V gene are MNHEY and SVGAGI. CDR3 DNA: TGTGCCAGCAGTTACCCCCTGCGGGACTACGAGCAGTACTTC. Encoded protein: CASSYPLRDYEQYF.

This chain joins TRBV7-9 and TRBJ1-1; no reliable D call. CDR1 and CDR2 from the germline V gene are SEHNR and FQNEAQ (reference sequence). V shed 1 base and J shed 0 bases, with 15 bases lying between them. The CDR3 totals 17 residues. The CDR3 region is CASSLGWGRDMNTEAFF. CDR3 nucleotides: TGTGCCAGCAGCTTAGGGTGGGGTCGGGATATGAACACTGAAGCTTTCTTT.

V is TRBV7-9 and J is TRBJ2-4, with D possibly matching TRBD2 (5 bases). In germline, CDR1 is SEHNR, CDR2 FQNEAQ (reference sequence). V was clipped by 5 bases and J by 2 bases, with 13 bases between them. The CDR3 covers 15 residues. The CDR3 bases are TGTGCCAGCAGCATTAATCGGGGAACCAAAAACATTCAGTACTTC. It yields the protein CASSINRGTKNIQYF.

A few counts support this clone. The genes are TRBV7-9 and TRBJ2-5; D unresolved. The V gene's germline CDR1 is SEHNR and CDR2 FQNEAQ (reference sequence). The CDR3 is 15 residues long. Trimming took 4 bases from V and 4 from J, leaving 16 bases between them. The CDR3 DNA sequence: TGTGCCAGCAGCTCTGGGCCGCGTTCCTCAGAGACCCAGTACTTC. This encodes CASSSGPRSSETQYF.